This T cell receptor beta chain was found in a study of blood T cell repertoires in COVID-19. Source study methods: Amplifying reference gene primers gave estimates of nucleated cell counts. Measured with immunoSEQ multiplex PCR; TCRdb has only the in-frame clones, and not every one. That table furnishes V, J and clone size, whereas the DNA furnished D and trimming. There are around 72,000 clones in the sample; around 90% occur only once, and more than 25% lies in the top ten. The J segment lost 6 bases and the V segment lost 4 bases, leaving 6 bases of the junction unmatched. This CDR3 is built from 14 residues. Germline values: CDR1 SGHTA, CDR2 FQGNSA.

The chain is built from TRBV7-2 and TRBJ2-3; 8 bases fit TRBD2. This clonotype was sampled from a man aged 50-59 years with acute or convalescent COVID-19. Sequenced input: peripheral blood. In DNA form, the CDR3 reads TGTGCCAGCAGCTCCTTAGCGGGATCGGATACGCAGTATTTT. Translation gives CASSSLAGSDTQYF.